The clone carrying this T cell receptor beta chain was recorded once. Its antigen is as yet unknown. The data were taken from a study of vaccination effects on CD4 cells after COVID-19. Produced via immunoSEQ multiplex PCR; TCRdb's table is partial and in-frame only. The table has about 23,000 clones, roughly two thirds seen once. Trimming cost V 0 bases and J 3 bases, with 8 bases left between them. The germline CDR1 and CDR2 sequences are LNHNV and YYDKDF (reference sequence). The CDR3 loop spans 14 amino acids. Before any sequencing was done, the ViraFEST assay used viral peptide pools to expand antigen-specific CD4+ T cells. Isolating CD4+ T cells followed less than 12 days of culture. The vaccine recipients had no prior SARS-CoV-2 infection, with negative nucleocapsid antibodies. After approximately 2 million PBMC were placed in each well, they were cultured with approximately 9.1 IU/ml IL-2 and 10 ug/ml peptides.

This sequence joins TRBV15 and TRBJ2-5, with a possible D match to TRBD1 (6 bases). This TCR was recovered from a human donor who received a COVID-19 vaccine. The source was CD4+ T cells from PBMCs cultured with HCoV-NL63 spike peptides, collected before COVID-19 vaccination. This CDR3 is CATSREDRKETQYF. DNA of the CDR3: TGTGCCACCAGCAGAGAGGACAGAAAAGAGACCCAGTACTTC. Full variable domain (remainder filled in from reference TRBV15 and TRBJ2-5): DAMVIQNPRYQVTQFGKPVTLSCSQTLNHNVMYWYQQKSSQAPKLLFHYYDKDFNNEADTPDNFQSRRPNTSFCFLDIRSPGLGDTAMYLCATSREDRKETQYFGPGTRLLVL.